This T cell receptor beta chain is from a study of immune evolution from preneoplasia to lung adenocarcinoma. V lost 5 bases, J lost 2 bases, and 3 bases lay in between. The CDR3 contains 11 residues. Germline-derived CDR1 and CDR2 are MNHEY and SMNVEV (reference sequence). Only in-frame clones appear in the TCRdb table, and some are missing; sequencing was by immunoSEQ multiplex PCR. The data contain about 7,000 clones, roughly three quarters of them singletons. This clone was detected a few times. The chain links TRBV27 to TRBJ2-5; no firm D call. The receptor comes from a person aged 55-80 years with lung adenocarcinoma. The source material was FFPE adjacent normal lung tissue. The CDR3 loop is CASSTQETQYF. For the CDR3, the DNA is TGTGCCAGCAGTACGCAAGAGACCCAGTACTTC.